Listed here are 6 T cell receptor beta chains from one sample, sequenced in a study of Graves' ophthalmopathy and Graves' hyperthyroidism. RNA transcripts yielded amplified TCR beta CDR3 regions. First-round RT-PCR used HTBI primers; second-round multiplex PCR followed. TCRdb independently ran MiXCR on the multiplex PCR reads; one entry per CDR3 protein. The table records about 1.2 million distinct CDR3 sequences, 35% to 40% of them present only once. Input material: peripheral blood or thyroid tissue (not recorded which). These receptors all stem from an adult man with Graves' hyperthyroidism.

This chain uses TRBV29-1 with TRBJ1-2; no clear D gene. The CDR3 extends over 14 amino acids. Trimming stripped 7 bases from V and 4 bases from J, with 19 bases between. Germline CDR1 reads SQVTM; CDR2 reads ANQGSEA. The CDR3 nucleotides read TGCAGCGCTGATGGCGGGGAGGCCGGCTATGGCTACACCTTC. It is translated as CSADGGEAGYGYTF.

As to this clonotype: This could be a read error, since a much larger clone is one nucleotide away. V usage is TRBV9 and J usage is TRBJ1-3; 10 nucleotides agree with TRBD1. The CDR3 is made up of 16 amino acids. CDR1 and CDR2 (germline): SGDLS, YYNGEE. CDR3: CANSLGQGKTENTIYF. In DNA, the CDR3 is TGTGCCAACAGCTTGGGACAGGGGAAGACGGAAAACACCATATATTTT.

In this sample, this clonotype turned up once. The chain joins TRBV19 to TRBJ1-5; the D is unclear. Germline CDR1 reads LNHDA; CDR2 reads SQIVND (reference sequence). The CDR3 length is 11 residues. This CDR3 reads CATDGNQPQHF. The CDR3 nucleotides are TGTGCTACGGACGGGAATCAGCCCCAGCATTTT.

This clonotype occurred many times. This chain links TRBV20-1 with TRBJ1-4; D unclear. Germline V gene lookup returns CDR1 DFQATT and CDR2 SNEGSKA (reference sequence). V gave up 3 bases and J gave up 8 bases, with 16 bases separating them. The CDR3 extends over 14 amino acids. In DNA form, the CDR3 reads TGCAGTGCTAGCATTCTCGGGAGGAGAGAAAAACTGTTTTTT. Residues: CSASILGRREKLFF.

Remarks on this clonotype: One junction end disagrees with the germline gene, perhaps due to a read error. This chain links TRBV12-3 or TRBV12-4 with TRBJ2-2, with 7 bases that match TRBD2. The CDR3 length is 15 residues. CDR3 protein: CASSSGTINTGELFF. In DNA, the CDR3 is TGTGCCAGTAGTTCAGGGACTATAAACACCGGGGAGCTGTTTTTT.

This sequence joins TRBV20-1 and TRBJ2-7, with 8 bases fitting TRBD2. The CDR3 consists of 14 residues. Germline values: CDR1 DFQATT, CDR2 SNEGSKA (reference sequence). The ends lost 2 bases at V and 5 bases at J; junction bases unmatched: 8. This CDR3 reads CSARRILAAHEQYF. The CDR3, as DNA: TGCAGTGCTAGACGAATACTAGCGGCCCACGAGCAGTACTTC.